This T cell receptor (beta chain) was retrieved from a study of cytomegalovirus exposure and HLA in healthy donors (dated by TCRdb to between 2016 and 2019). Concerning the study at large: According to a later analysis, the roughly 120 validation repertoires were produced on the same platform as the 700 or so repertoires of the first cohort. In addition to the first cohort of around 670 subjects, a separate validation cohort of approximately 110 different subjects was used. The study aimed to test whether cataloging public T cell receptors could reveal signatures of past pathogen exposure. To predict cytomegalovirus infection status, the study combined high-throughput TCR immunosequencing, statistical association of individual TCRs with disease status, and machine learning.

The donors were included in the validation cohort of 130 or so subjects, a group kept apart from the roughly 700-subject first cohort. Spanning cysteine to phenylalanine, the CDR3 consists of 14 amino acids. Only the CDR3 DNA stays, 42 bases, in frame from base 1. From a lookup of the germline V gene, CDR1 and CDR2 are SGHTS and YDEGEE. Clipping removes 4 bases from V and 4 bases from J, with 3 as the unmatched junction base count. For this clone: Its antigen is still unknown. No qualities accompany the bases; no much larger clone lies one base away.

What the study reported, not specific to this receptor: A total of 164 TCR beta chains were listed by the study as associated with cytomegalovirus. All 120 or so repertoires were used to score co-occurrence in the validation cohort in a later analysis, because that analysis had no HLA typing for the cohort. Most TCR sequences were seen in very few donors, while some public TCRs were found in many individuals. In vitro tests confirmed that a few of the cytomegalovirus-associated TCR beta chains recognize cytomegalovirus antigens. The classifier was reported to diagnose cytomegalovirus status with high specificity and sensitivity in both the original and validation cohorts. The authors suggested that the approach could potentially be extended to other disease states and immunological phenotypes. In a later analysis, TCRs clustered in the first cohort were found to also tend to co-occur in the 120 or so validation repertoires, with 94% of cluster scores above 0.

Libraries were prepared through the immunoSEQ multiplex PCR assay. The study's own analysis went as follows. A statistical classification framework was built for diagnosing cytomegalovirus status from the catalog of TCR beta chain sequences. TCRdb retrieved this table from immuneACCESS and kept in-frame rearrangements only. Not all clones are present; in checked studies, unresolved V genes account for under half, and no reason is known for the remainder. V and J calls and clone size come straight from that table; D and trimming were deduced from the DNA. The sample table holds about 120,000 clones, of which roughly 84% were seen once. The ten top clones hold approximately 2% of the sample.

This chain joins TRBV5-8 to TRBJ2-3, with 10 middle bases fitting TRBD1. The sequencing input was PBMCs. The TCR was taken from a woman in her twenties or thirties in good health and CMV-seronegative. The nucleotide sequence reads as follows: TGTGCCAGCAGCATCGGACAGGGGGCAGATACGCAGTATTTT. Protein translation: CASSIGQGADTQYF.